The clone carrying this TCR beta chain was seen just once. The sample comes from a study of CD8 T cells in Susac syndrome. Between the trimmed V and J ends, which lost 3 bases and 3 bases, there was a span of 11 bases. This CDR3 is 13 amino acids long. Germline V gene data show CDR1 as GTSNPN and CDR2 as SVGIG (reference sequence). RNA, at roughly 0.5 to 1 ug, was reverse transcribed with random hexamers. immunoSEQ multiplex PCR amplified TCR beta CDR3 across 54 Vbeta, 13 Jbeta. MiXCR, applied by TCRdb to the immunoSEQ multiplex PCR reads, yields one record per CDR3 protein. The sample has over 300,000 distinct CDR3 sequences, approximately 90% seen once.

This sequence was found in a human donor with multiple sclerosis. The chain carries TRBV30 and TRBJ1-2, with D hard to call. The specimen sequenced was CD4+ T cells from PBMCs. The CDR3 coding sequence is TGTGCCTGGAGCCCCGCCAGCCACTATGGCTACACCTTC. It is translated as CAWSPASHYGYTF.